This TCR beta chain was obtained from a study of T cell changes during pregnancy in multiple sclerosis. Data came from immunoSEQ multiplex PCR; TCRdb stores just in-frame clones and leaves some out. The sample records about 51,000 clones, around 93% being singletons. Germline V lookup: CDR1 MDHEN, CDR2 SYDVKM. V gave up 3 bases and J gave up 6 bases; unmatched junction bases: 12. CDR3 length: 16 amino acids. The source material was peripheral blood, sampled in the second trimester of pregnancy. V gene TRBV28 combines with J gene TRBJ2-3, with 7 nucleotides matching TRBD2. The source of this sequence is a female donor with multiple sclerosis, enrolled in a pregnancy study. DNA of the CDR3: TGTGCCAGCAGTTTGGGGGGAGAGACTAGCCGTGATACGCAGTATTTT. Protein sequence: CASSLGGETSRDTQYF. Variable domain in full (rest from reference TRBV28 and TRBJ2-3): DVKVTQSSRYLVKRTGEKVFLECVQDMDHENMFWYRQDPGLGLRLIYFSYDVKMKEKGDIPEGYSVSREKKERFSLILESASTNQTSMYLCASSLGGETSRDTQYFGPGTRLTVL.